This TCR beta chain was captured by sequencing in a study of regulatory T cells in long-lasting Graves disease (dated by TCRdb to about 2021). The study in broad terms: Patients with newly diagnosed Graves' disease had been on antithyroid drugs for under 3 months. Peripheral blood TCR sequencing and RNA sequencing compared persistent Graves' disease patients with newly diagnosed Graves' disease patients. The study was conducted in China and was registered as a clinical trial. A total of about 33 samples underwent TCR sequencing: around 13 from persistent and about 20 from newly diagnosed Graves' disease patients.

The library was built by means of multiplex PCR. The reads were generated on an Illumina HiSeq 4000. TCR beta libraries were built with iRepertoire HTBI primers and Arm-PCR amplification of CDR3 regions. Before sequencing, the PCR products went through gel purification. Per the authors' processing: Across samples, around 58 TRBV and 14 TRBJ segments were identified and used for gene usage analysis of CDR3 amino acid clonotypes. COPE and FqMerger were used to merge the filtered high-quality paired reads into contigs. Contigs were aligned with BLAST to IMGT TRBV, TRBD and TRBJ reference genes, and CDR3 was defined per IMGT. Clonotypes above 0.1% frequency were classified as highly expanded clones. Shannon entropy was used to measure repertoire diversity, and the Gini coefficient was used to measure V-J evenness. Public clonotypes were defined as clonotypes shared by more than one individual. TCRdb cleaned the public reads at Q25 with fastp, built clones with MiXCR and kept in-frame beta chains. Each CDR3 protein gets just one entry, which takes the most common genes and DNA from the rows behind it. The V and J calls were not made by the authors but by TCRdb's processing. Counted in this sample were 350,000 to 550,000 distinct CDR3 sequences; 14% to 15% of them appeared once. The top ten clonotypes cover over 15% of the sample.

This clonotype was recorded at least ten times. What this receptor recognizes is not known. Per-base quality was not reported, and no clone a single base away is much larger than it. General study outcomes and caveats: Compared with newly diagnosed patients, persistent Graves' disease patients had lower TCR Shannon entropy and fewer highly expanded clones, which suggests clonal expansion. Patients with persistent disease shared more public clonotypes (roughly 2,900) than newly diagnosed patients did (about 970). The authors acknowledged the small sample size as a limitation that may reduce accuracy. TRBV28, TRBJ1-2 and TRBJ2-5 were preferentially used in persistent disease, while TRBV20-1 and TRBJ2-1 were favored in newly diagnosed disease. The study examined only peripheral blood because the primary lesion, thyroid tissue, could not be accessed. Sequencing and analysis were restricted to the TCR beta chain.

The CDR3 spans 19 residues, from the cysteine through the phenylalanine. The CDR3 DNA has 57 bases and is translated from base 1. Between the V and J ends, shortened by 4 bases and 0 bases respectively, the junction contains 23 bases. The germline V gene provides CDR1 MNHEY and CDR2 SVGEGT. The sample's time point, from its label and the paper: newly diagnosed GD, antithyroid drugs for less than 3 months. RNA was extracted from PBMCs in TRIzol for both TCR sequencing and RNA sequencing. Graves' disease was diagnosed according to American Thyroid Association guidelines. The patients came from an endocrinology department in Xi'an, China. Each patient gave around 9 milliliters of peripheral blood, collected in an EDTA anticoagulant tube. Ficoll Paque Plus density gradient separation was used to isolate PBMCs, and no further T cell sorting was performed. An Agilent 2100 Bioanalyzer and agarose gel were used to check RNA quality, while a NanoDrop 2000 measured RNA concentration.

This same sample was also part of a study on T cells in Graves' hyperthyroidism and ophthalmopathy. As the second study states: Stable Graves' hyperthyroidism was defined as the absence of progression to ophthalmopathy over 18 months of follow-up. The hyperthyroidism patients were between 18 and 65 years old and newly diagnosed, with a disease duration of less than 2 months. Any patient with an uncontrolled infection, another autoimmune disease, pregnancy or lactation was excluded. Diagnoses were based on clinical symptoms, serum thyroxine and TRAb, thyroid ultrasound and orbital computed tomography. For the first round of RT-PCR on the TCR CDR3, the HTBI primer set was used together with the Qiagen OneStep RT-PCR kit. Most expanded thyroid clonotypes (frequency above 0.001) were also detected in blood, suggesting blood repertoires may reflect thyroid immune responses. Ophthalmopathy was separated from stable hyperthyroidism by a 13 V-J signature model, with approximately 86% sensitivity and about 84% specificity obtained in cross-validation and 80%/75% obtained in testing. In validation, the model predicted progression to ophthalmopathy with approximately 69% sensitivity and approximately 78% specificity, a median of around 6.6 months before onset. TCR V-J signatures able to tell the groups apart were searched for in a discovery cohort of 90 to 100 patients, of whom roughly 42 had Graves' ophthalmopathy and about 60 had stable Graves' hyperthyroidism. An independent validation cohort of fewer than 20 hyperthyroidism patients and approximately 17 patients who later progressed to ophthalmopathy tested prospective prediction of ophthalmopathy. For training and testing, the 100 or so patients in the discovery cohort were randomly divided in a 7:3 ratio. The study also compared thyroid tissue and blood T-cell repertoires from roughly 6 Graves' hyperthyroidism patients. Following sampling, methimazole starting at 30 mg daily was given to hyperthyroidism patients, and high-dose intravenous methylprednisolone was given to ophthalmopathy patients. A second multiplex PCR round built the libraries, followed by size selection and purification. Sequencing of the libraries was done on an Illumina HiSeq2000 using paired-end 100 bp reads. Raw data were processed with SOAPnuke, discarding reads with adapters, uncalled bases, mean Phred below 15, or no exact constant-primer or identifier match. COPE v1.2.5 was used to merge the high-quality paired reads, and each unique nucleotide sequence was defined as a clonotype. Clonotypes were aligned to IMGT TRBV, TRBD and TRBJ reference segments using MiTCR v1.1. Only V-J combinations with frequency above 0.0001, covering roughly 99% of repertoires, were analysed. A TCS score was defined as the ratio of F50 (clonal expansion) to E x V (chaos), with BLOSUM62-based TCRdist applied between CDR3 peptides within each V-J. Welch's t-statistics and random forest reduced approximately 520 V-J features to roughly 13, which were used in a naive Bayes classifier (R e1071). Sample size was not statistically predetermined, and investigators were not blinded to group allocation. According to the paper, TCR Vbeta CDR3 sequencing was carried out on 135 peripheral blood samples, which came from about 45 ophthalmopathy, 75 or so hyperthyroidism and roughly 17 progressor patients.

This clonotype was obtained from a woman under 40 with Graves disease. Donor details come from another sample of the same person, matched by shared clones. The sequenced sample was peripheral blood mononuclear cells (PBMCs), obtained at new diagnosis, from a patient treated with antithyroid drugs. Recombination linked TRBV6-2 or TRBV6-3 to TRBJ2-3, with TRBD2 perhaps the D gene, on 5 matching bases. The DNA sequence reads TGTGCCAGCAGTTCCGGCCATCGCCCGAGTCGGAGGAGCACAGATACGCAGTATTTT. Its coded protein is CASSSGHRPSRRSTDTQYF.